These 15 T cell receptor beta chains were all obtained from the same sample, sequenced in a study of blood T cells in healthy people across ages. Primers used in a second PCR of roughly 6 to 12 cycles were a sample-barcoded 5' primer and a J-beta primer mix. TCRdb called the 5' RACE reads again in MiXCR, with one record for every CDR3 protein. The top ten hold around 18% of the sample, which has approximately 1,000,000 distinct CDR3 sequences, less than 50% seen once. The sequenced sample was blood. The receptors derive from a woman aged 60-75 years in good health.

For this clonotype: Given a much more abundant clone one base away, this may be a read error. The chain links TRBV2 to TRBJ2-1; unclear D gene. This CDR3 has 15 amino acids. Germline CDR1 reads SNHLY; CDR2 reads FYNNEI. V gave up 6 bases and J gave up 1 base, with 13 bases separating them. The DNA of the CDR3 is TGTGCCAGCAGACCGACCAAAGGGTCCTACAATGAGCAGTTCTTC. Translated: CASRPTKGSYNEQFF.

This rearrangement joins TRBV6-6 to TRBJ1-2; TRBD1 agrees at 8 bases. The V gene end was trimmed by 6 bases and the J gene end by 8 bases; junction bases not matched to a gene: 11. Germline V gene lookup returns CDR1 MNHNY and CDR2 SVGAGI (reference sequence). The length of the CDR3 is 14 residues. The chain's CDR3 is CASSSGQAGSGYTF. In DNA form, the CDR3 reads TGTGCCAGCAGCTCGGGACAGGCAGGATCCGGCTACACCTTC.

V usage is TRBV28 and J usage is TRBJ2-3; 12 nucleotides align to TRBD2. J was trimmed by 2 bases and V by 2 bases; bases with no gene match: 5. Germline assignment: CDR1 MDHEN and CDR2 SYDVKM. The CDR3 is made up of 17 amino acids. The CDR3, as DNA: TGTGCCAGCAGTTTACACGGACTAGCGGGGATCACAGATACGCAGTATTTT. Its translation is CASSLHGLAGITDTQYF.

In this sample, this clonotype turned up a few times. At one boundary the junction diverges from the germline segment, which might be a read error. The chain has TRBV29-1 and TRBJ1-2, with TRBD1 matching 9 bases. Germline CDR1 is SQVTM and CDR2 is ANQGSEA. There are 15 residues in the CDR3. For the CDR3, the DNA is TGCAGCGGTGAAGCCGGGACAGGGAGCGGGGACGGCTACACCTTC. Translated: CSGEAGTGSGDGYTF.

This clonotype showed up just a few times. CDR3 nucleotides: TGTGCCAGCAGTCCCCCGCGGGGCGGCGGGGCCAACGTCCTGACTTTC. Translated, it gives CASSPPRGGGANVLTF. The genes are TRBV28 and TRBJ2-6, with a possible D match to TRBD2 (6 bases). The germline gives CDR1 MDHEN, CDR2 SYDVKM. V lost 5 bases and J lost 4, with 15 bases in between. The length of the CDR3 is 16 residues.

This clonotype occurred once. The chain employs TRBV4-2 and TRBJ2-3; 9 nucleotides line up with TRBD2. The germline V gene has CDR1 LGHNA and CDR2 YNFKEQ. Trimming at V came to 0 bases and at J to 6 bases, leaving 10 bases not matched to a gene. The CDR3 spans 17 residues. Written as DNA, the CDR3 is TGTGCCAGCAGCCAAGAAGGCGGGAGGGCCCTCGGCGATACGCAGTATTTT. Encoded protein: CASSQEGGRALGDTQYF.

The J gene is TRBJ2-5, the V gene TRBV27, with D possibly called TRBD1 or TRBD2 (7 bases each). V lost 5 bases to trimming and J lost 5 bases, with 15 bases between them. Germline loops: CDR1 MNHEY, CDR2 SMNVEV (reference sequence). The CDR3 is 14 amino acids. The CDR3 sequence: CASSAAGGGETQYF. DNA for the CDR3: TGTGCCAGCAGTGCGGCAGGGGGAGGGGAGACCCAGTACTTC.

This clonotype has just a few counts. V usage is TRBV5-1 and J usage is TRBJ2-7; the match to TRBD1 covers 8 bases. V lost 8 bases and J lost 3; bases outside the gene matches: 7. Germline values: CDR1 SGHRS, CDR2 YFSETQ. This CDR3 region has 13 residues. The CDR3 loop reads CASQDRVDYEQYF. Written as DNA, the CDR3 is TGCGCCAGTCAGGACAGGGTTGACTACGAGCAGTACTTC.

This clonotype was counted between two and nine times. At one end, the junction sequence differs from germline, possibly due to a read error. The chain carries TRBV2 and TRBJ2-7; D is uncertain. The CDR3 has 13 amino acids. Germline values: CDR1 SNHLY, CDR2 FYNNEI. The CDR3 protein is CASIEWSSYEQYF. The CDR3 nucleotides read TGTGCCAGCATTGAATGGAGCTCCTACGAGCAGTACTTC. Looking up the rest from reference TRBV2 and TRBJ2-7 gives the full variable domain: EPEVTQTPSHQVTQMGQEVILRCVPISNHLYFYWYRQILGQKVEFLVSFYNNEISEKSEIFDDQFSVERPDGSNFTLKIRSTKLEDSAMYFCASIEWSSYEQYFGPGTRLTVT.

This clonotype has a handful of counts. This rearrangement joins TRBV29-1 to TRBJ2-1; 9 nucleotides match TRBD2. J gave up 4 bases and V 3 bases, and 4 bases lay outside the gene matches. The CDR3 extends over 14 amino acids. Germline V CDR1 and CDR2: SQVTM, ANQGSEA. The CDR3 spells CSVDASGIYNEQFF. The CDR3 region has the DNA TGCAGCGTTGACGCTAGCGGGATATACAATGAGCAGTTCTTC.

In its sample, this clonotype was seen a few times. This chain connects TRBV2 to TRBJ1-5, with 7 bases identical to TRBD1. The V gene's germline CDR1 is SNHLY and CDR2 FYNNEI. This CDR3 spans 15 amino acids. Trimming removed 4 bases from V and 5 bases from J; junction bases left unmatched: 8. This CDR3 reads CASSGGQVWDQPQHF. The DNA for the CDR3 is TGTGCCAGCAGTGGAGGACAGGTATGGGATCAGCCCCAGCATTTT. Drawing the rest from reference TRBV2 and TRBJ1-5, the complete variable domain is EPEVTQTPSHQVTQMGQEVILRCVPISNHLYFYWYRQILGQKVEFLVSFYNNEISEKSEIFDDQFSVERPDGSNFTLKIRSTKLEDSAMYFCASSGGQVWDQPQHFGDGTRLSIL.

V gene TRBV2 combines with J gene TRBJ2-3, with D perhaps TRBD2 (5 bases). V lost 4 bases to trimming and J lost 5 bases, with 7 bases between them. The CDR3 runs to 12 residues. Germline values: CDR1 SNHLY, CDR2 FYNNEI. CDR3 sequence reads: CASSAEEDTQYF. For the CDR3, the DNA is TGTGCCAGCAGTGCGGAGGAAGATACGCAGTATTTT.

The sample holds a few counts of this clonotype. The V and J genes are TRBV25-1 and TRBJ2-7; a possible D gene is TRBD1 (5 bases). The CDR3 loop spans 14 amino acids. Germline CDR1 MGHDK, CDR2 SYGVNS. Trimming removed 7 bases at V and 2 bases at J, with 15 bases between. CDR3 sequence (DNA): TGTGCCAGCATCGGTCAGGGTGGAACCTACGAGCAGTACTTC. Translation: CASIGQGGTYEQYF.

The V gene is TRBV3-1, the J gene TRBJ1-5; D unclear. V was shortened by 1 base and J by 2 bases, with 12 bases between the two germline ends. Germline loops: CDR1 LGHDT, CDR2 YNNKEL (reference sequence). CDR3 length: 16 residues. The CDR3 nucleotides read TGTGCCAGCAGCCAAGGACCCGGAAGTGGCAATCAGCCCCAGCATTTT. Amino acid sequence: CASSQGPGSGNQPQHF.

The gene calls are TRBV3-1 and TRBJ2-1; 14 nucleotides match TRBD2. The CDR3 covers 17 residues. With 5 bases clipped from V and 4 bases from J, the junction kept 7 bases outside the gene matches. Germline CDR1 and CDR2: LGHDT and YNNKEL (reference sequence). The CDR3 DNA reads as TGTGCCAGCAGCTCCAGGACTAGCGGGAGGACGTACAATGAGCAGTTCTTC. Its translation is CASSSRTSGRTYNEQFF.